The entry below describes one T cell receptor (beta chain). This receptor's antigen is unknown. The sample holds no much larger clone one base away, and base qualities are not on file. The data were obtained in a study of blood T cell repertoires in COVID-19 (dated by TCRdb to 2020 to 2021). Looking at the study overall: Collaborator samples came from the United States, Italy and Spain and covered acute and convalescent phases of COVID-19. The prospective study material was composed of cDNA or gDNA derived from T cells, B-cell-depleted T cells, or PBMCs. The dataset comprised deeply sampled blood TCRbeta repertoires from subjects exposed to, actively infected with, or recovered from COVID-19. The repertoires were made available in a free public database intended to serve as a resource for research on the immune response to SARS-CoV-2. The samples were drawn from the first 160 participants of the ongoing ImmuneRACE study and from under 1,500 subjects provided by 6 global collaborators. The sample metadata nearly always contained a de-identified subject ID, COVID-19 status, age in years and sex. HLA class I and class II types, where available, came from metadata supplied by the sample provider rather than from assay-based typing. General study outcomes and caveats: How much clinical and demographic metadata was included differed by source and by participant, and the metadata was provided uncurated.

Participants in the prospective study were enrolled through a virtual design, were aged roughly 18 to 100 years, and lived in roughly 24 United States geographic areas. To assign participants to cohorts, the prospective study relied on clinical history that participants themselves reported in a screening survey and a study questionnaire. ImmuneRACE Cohort 3 recovered participants were defined by two consecutive negative NP/OP PCR tests, healthcare professional clearance, or symptom resolution. In the prospective study, whole blood, serum and a nasopharyngeal or oropharyngeal swab were collected from each participant by mobile phlebotomists. Additional blood draws and questionnaires over an approximately two-month period could optionally be provided by prospective study participants. Blood samples from the prospective study were shipped frozen or at room temperature prior to DNA extraction. Spanning cysteine to phenylalanine, the CDR3 consists of 18 amino acids. CDR3 DNA is the only sequence kept; it has 54 bases, read in frame from the first base. CDR1 SGHNT and CDR2 YYREEE were looked up in the germline V gene (reference sequence). V is pruned by 1 base and J by 1 base, leaving 9 bases of the junction without a gene match.

The immunoSEQ Assay, a bias-controlled multiplex PCR, was used to amplify TCRbeta CDR3 regions from genomic DNA. Processing in the source paper ran as follows. Within the assay, amplification of reference gene primers was used to estimate how many nucleated cells each sample contained. To quantify the absolute abundance of each unique TCRbeta CDR3 rearrangement, sequence reads were collapsed and filtered. For each sample, productive Simpson clonality was calculated as the square root of Simpson's diversity index over productive rearrangements. Entries here come from immuneACCESS through TCRdb and include only in-frame sequences with V and J called. Some clones fail to appear in such tables; in the studies checked, an unresolved V gene covers under half of the shortfall, and the cause of the remainder is unknown. That table gives V, J and clone size, and the DNA gave D and trimming. The sample data list roughly 380,000 clones, and about 90% of these were observed just once. The ten largest clones represent approximately 3.1% of the sample.

Sample: PBMCs or T cells enriched from blood (not recorded which). This sequence uses TRBV5-4 and TRBJ1-1; 11 bases in between match TRBD1. The origin of this receptor is a woman in her twenties or thirties who had recovered from COVID-19. The sequenced DNA is TGTGCCAGCAGCTTGCGACCGCGGACAGGGGGCGGGAACACTGAAGCTTTCTTT. Its amino acids are CASSLRPRTGGGNTEAFF.